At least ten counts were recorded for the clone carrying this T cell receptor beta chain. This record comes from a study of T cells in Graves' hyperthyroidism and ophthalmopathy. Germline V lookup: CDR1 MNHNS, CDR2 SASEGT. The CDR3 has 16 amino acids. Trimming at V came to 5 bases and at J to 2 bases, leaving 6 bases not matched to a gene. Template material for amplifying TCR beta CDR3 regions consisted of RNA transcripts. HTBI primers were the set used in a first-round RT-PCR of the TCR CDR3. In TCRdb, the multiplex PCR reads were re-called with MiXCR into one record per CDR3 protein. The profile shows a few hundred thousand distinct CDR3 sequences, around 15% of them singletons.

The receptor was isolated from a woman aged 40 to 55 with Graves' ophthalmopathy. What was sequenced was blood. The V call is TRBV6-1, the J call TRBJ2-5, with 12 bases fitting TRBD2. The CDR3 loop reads CASSLLTSGRQETQYF. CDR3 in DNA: TGTGCCAGCAGTCTCCTGACTAGCGGGAGACAAGAGACCCAGTACTTC.